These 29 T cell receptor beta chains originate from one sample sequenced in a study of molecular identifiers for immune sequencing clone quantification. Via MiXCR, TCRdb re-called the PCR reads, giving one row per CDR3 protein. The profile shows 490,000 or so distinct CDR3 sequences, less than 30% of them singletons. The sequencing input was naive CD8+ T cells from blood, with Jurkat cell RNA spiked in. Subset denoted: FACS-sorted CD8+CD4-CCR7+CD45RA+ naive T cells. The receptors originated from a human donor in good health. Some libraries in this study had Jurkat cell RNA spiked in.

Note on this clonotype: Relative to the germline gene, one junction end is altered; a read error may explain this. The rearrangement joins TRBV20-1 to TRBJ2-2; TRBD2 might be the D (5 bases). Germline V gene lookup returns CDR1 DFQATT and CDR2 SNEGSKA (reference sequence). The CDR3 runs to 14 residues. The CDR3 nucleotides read TGCAGTGCTAGAGATAGTCCAAGGCCCGGGGAGCTGGTTTTT. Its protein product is CSARDSPRPGELVF.

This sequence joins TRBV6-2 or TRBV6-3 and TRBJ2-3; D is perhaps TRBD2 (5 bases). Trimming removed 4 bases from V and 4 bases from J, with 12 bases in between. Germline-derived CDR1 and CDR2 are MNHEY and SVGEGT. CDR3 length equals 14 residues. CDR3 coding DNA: TGTGCCAGCAGTTGGCTGGGGAGCTCAGATACGCAGTATTTT. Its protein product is CASSWLGSSDTQYF.

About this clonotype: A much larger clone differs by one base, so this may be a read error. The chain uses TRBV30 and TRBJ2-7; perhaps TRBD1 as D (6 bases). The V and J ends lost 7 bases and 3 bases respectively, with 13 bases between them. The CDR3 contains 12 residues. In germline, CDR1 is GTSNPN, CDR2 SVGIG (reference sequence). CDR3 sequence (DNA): TGTGCCTTCTCGGGACAACGCTACGAGCAGTACTTC. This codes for CAFSGQRYEQYF.

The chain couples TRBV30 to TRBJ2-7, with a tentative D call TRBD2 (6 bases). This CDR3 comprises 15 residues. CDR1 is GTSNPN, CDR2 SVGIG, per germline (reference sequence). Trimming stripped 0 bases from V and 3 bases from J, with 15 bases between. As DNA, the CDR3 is TGTGCCTGGAGTGTATACCGGGAGATAGTCTACGAGCAGTACTTC. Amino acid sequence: CAWSVYREIVYEQYF. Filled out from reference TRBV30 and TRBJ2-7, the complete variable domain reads SQTIHQWPATLVQPVGSPLSLECTVEGTSNPNLYWYRQAAGRGLQLLFYSVGIGQISSEVPQNLSASRPQDRQFILSSKKLLLSDSGFYLCAWSVYREIVYEQYFGPGTRLTVT.

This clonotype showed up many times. The CDR3 DNA follows: TGTGCCAGCAGTCCCCCCGGACAGGCTGGCGGCTACACCTTC. Translating gives CASSPPGQAGGYTF. The gene calls are TRBV12-3 or TRBV12-4 and TRBJ1-2, with 7 bases lining up with TRBD1. V lost 5 bases to trimming and J lost 8 bases; unmatched junction nucleotides: 11. The CDR3 loop spans 14 amino acids.

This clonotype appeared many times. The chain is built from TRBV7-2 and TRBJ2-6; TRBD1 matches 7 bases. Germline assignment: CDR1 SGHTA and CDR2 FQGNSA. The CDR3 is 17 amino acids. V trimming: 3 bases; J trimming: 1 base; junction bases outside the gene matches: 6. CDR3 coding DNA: TGTGCCAGCAGCTTTGGGACAGTACCGTCTGGGGCCAACGTCCTGACTTTC. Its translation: CASSFGTVPSGANVLTF.

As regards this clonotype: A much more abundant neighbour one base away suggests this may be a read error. The CDR3 is CASSHNPGLPSTDTQHF. The CDR3 region has the DNA TGTGCCAGCAGCCACAACCCGGGACTACCAAGCACAGATACGCAGCATTTT. The chain carries TRBV2 and TRBJ2-3; D perhaps matches TRBD1 (5 bases). The J call is uncertain, as TRBJ1-5 better fits the DNA end. CDR1 and CDR2 (germline): SNHLY, FYNNEI. CDR3 size: 17 residues.

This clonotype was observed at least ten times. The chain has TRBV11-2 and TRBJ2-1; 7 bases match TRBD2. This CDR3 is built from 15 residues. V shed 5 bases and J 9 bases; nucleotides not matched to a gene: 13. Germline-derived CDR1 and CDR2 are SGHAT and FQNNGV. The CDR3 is CASSVPDGGYGEQFF. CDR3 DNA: TGTGCCAGCAGCGTACCCGACGGGGGGTACGGTGAGCAGTTCTTC.

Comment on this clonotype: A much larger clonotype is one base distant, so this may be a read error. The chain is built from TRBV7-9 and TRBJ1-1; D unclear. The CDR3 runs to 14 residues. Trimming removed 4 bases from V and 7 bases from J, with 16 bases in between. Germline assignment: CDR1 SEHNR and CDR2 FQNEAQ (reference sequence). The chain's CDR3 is CASSWPRRRDEAFF. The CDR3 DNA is TGTGCCAGCAGCTGGCCCCGGAGGAGAGATGAAGCTTTCTTT.

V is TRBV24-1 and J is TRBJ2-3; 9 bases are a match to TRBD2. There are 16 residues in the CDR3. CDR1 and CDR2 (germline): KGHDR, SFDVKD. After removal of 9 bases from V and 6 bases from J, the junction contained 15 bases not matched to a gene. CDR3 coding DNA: TGTGCCACCGAAGAGCCCGGGACTAGCCTCGGTGATACGCAGTATTTT. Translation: CATEEPGTSLGDTQYF.

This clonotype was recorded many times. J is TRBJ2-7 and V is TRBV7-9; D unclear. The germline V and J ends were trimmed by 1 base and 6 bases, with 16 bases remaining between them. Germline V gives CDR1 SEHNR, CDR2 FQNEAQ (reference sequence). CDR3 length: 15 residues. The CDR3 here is CASSLVSGSRGEQYF. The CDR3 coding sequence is TGTGCCAGCAGCTTAGTTTCGGGCAGCCGCGGCGAGCAGTACTTC.

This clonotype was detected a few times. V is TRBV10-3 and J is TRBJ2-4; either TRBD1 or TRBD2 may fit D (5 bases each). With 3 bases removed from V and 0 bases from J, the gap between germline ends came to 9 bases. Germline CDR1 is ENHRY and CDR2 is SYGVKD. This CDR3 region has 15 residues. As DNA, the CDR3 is TGTGCCATCAGTGACACAGGACTAGCCAAAAACATTCAGTACTTC. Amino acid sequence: CAISDTGLAKNIQYF.

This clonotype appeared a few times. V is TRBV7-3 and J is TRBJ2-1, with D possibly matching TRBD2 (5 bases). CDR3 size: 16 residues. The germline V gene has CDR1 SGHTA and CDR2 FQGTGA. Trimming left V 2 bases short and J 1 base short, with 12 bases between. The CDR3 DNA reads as TGTGCCAGCAGCTTAGTGCCGGGATCATCCTACAATGAGCAGTTCTTC. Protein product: CASSLVPGSSYNEQFF. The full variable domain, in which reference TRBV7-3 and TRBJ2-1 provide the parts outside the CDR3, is GAGVSQTPSNKVTEKGKYVELRCDPISGHTALYWYRQSLGQGPEFLIYFQGTGAADDSGLPNDRFFAVRPEGSVSTLKIQRTERGDSAVYLCASSLVPGSSYNEQFFGPGTRLTVL.

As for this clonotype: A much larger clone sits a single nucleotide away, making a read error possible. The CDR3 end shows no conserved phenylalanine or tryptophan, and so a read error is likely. The CDR3 loop is CASSPGQGTYNEQFI. As DNA, the CDR3 is TGTGCCAGCAGCCCGGGGCAGGGCACCTACAATGAGCAGTTCATC. The chain has TRBV7-2 and TRBJ2-1; D is possibly TRBD1 or TRBD2 (5 bases each). Germline V gene data show CDR1 as SGHTA and CDR2 as FQGNSA. Trimming pared 5 bases from V and 2 bases from J, leaving 13 bases between. This CDR3 is built from 15 residues.

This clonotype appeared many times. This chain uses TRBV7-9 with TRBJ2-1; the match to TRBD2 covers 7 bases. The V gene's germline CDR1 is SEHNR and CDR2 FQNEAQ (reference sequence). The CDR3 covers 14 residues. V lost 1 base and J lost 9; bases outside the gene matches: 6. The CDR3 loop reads CASSLELAPFEQFF. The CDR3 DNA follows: TGTGCCAGCAGCTTAGAACTAGCGCCCTTTGAGCAGTTCTTC.

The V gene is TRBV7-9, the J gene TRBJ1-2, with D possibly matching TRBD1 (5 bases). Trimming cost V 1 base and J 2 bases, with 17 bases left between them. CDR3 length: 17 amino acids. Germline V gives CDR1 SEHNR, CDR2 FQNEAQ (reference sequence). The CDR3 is CASSLGTFTKLNYGYTF. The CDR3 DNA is TGTGCCAGCAGCTTAGGGACATTCACAAAATTGAACTATGGCTACACCTTC.

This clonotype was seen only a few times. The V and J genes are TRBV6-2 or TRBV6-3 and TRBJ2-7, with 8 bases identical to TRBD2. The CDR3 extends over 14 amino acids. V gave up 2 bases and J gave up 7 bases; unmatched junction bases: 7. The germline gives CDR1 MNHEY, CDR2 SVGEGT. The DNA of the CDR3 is TGTGCCAGCAGTTACGAGCGGGGGTTAGTGGAGCAGTACTTC. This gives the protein CASSYERGLVEQYF.

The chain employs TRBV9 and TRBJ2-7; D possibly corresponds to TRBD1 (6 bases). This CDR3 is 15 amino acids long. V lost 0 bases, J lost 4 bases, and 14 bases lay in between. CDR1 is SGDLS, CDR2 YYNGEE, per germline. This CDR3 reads CASSVDDRRLYEQYF. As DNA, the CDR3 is TGTGCCAGCAGCGTAGATGACAGGCGACTATACGAGCAGTACTTC.

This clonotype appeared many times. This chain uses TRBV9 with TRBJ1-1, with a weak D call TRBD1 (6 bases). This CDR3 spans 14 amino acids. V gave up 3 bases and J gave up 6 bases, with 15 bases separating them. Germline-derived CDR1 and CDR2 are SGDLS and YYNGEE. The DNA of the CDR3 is TGTGCCAGCAGCGGAAGAAACAGGGAGGCTGAAGCTTTCTTT. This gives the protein CASSGRNREAEAFF.

The CDR3 spells CAWSLDLYNEQFF. The DNA of the CDR3 is TGTGCCTGGAGTTTAGACCTCTACAATGAGCAGTTCTTC. This rearrangement joins TRBV30 to TRBJ2-1; no firm D call. There are 13 residues in the CDR3. V lost 2 bases and J lost 3, with 8 bases in between. Per the germline V gene, CDR1 is GTSNPN and CDR2 is SVGIG (reference sequence).

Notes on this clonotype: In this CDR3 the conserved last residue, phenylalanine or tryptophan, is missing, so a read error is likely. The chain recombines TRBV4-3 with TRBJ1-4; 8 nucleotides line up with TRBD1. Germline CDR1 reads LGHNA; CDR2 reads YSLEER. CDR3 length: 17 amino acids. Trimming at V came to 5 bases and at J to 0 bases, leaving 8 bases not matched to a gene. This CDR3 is CASSETGGQATNEKLFS. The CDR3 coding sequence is TGCGCCAGCAGCGAAACTGGGGGACAGGCAACTAATGAAAAACTGTTTTCT.

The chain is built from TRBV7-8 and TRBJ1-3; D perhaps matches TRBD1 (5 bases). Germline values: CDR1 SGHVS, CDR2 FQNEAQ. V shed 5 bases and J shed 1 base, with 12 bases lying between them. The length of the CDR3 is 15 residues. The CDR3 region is CASSPGRGSGNTIYF. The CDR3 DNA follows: TGTGCCAGCAGCCCGGGGCGGGGTTCTGGAAACACCATATATTTT.

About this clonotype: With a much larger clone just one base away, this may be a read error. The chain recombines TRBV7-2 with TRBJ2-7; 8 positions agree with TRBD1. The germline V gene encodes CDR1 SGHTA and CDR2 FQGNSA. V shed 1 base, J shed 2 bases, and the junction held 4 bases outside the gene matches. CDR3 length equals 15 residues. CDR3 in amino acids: CASSLGQGQPYEQYF. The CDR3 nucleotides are TGTGCCAGCAGCTTAGGACAGGGGCAGCCCTACGAGCAGTACTTC.

The CDR3 region is CSAGGRNTEAFF. The CDR3 bases are TGCAGCGCCGGCGGGAGGAACACTGAAGCTTTCTTT. The rearrangement links TRBV29-1 to TRBJ1-1; D is unclear. V dropped 7 bases and J dropped 1 base, with 10 bases sitting between them. Germline CDR1 and CDR2: SQVTM and ANQGSEA. This CDR3 has 12 amino acids.

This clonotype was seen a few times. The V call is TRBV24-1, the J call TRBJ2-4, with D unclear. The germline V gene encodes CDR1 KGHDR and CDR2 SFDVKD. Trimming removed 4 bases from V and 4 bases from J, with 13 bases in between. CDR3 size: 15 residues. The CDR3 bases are TGTGCCACCAGTGACTCGGACGGAGAAAAAAACATTCAGTACTTC. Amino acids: CATSDSDGEKNIQYF.

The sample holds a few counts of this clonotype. DNA of the CDR3: TGCGCCAGCAGCCAAGATATCGGACAGGCTGGGGCCAACGTCCTGACTTTC. This encodes CASSQDIGQAGANVLTF. The chain employs TRBV4-3 and TRBJ2-6; 7 positions agree with TRBD1. Germline CDR1 reads LGHNA; CDR2 reads YSLEER. V shed 0 bases and J 2 bases; nucleotides not matched to a gene: 4. This CDR3 region has 17 residues.

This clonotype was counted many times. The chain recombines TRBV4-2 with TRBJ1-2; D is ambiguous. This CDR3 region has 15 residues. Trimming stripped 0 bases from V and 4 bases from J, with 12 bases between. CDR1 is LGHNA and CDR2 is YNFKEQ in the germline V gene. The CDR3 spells CASSQERTGSYGYTF. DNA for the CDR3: TGTGCCAGCAGCCAAGAAAGGACTGGATCCTATGGCTACACCTTC.

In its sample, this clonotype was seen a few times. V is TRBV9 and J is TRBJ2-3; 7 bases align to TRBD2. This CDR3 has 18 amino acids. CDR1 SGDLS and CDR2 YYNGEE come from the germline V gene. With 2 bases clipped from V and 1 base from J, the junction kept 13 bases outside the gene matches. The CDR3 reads CASSVGAAGVAGTDTQYF. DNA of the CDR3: TGTGCCAGCAGCGTCGGGGCCGCGGGGGTGGCCGGCACAGATACGCAGTATTTT.

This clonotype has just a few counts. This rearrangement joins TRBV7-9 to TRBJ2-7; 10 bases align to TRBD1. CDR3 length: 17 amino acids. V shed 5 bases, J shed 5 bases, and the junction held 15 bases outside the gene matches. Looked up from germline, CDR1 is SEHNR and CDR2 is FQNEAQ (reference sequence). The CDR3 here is CASSRAMMDRGGHEQYF. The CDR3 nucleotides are TGTGCCAGCAGCCGCGCGATGATGGACAGGGGGGGCCACGAGCAGTACTTC.